This TCR beta chain was observed in a study of T cell clonotyping in hematopoietic cell transplantation. Study observations and caveats: Higher Inverse Simpson Index values in graft donor and pretransplant recipient predicted broader posttransplant TCR diversity. CD4 and CD8 repertoire contributions could not be separated without sorting. After transplant, recipient diversity fell while pathologically expanded clonotypes grew through day 180.

CDR3 length: 15 amino acids. Germline V gene data show CDR1 as SGHNT and CDR2 as YYREEE (reference sequence). V lost 4 bases, J lost 3 bases, and 5 bases stayed unmatched. TCRdb keeps only in-frame clones here, not all; method: immunoSEQ multiplex PCR. Of 30,000 to 45,000 clones in the sample, over 70% were seen once. On this clone: Its antigen is undetermined.

The specimen was peripheral blood mononuclear cells. The chain recombines TRBV5-4 with TRBJ1-1; the match to TRBD1 covers 11 bases. The source is a middle-aged woman in good health. Some clones in this sample may be carry-over from other donors' samples. The CDR3 nucleotides are TGTGCCAGCAGCGCAGGGACAGGGGGGTACACTGAAGCTTTCTTT. This codes for CASSAGTGGYTEAFF.